Sequencing of this TCR beta chain was carried out in a study of shared clonotypes between healthy human individuals. Study-wide points: Memory subsets generally showed lower estimated richness than naive subsets.

This clone was seen once. Its antigen is not identified. Investigators spread the genomic DNA of each subset evenly over several immunoSEQ plates. Assay used: immunoSEQ multiplex PCR; TCRdb lists only in-frame clones, some missing. The sample consists of more than 2,000,000 clones, roughly 93% of them appearing once. The V and J ends lost 6 bases and 4 bases, in that order; junction bases with no gene match: 9. CDR1 SNHLY and CDR2 FYNNEI come from the germline V gene. The CDR3 is 15 amino acids. This receptor was identified in a man aged 18 to 29 in good health. Some clones in this sample may be carry-over from other donors' samples. What was sequenced was naive CD4+ T cells from PBMCs. Subset of the sample: CD45RA+ positively selected. The chain has TRBV2 and TRBJ2-7, with 10 nucleotides matching TRBD1. This chain's CDR3 is CASSEAGQGIYEQYF. The CDR3 nucleotides read TGTGCCAGCAGCGAGGCGGGACAGGGGATATACGAGCAGTACTTC.